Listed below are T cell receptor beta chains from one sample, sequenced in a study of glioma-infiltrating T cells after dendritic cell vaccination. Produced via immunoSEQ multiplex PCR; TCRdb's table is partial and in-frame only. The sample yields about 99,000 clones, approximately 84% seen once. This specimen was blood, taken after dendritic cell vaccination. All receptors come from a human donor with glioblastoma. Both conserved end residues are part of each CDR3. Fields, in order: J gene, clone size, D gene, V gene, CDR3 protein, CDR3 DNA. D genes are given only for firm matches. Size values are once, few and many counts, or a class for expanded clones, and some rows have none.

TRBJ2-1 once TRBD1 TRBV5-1 CASSRNRGQGRNEQFF TGCGCCAGCAGCAGGAACAGGGGTCAAGGCCGTAATGAGCAGTTCTTC
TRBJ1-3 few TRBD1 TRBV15 CATSRTGPSGNTIYF TGTGCCACCAGCAGGACAGGGCCATCTGGAAACACCATATATTTT
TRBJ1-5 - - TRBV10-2 CASSESSHQPQHF TGCGCCAGCAGTGAGTCTAGCCATCAGCCCCAGCATTTT
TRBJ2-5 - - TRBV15 CATSRDSLAIGETQYF TGTGCCACCAGCAGAGACTCCCTAGCGATCGGGGAGACCCAGTACTTC
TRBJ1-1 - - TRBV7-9 CASNRGTVLLNTEAFF TGTGCCAGCAATCGGGGGACGGTGCTTCTCAACACTGAAGCTTTCTTT
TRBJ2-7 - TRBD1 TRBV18 CASSLRDRGVVEQYF TGTGCCAGCTCACTTCGGGACAGGGGTGTGGTGGAGCAGTACTTC
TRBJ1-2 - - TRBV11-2 CASSPLTGPTNYGYTF TGTGCCAGCAGCCCCCTGACAGGTCCTACCAACTATGGCTACACCTTC
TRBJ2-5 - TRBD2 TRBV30 CAWSLLSGRPETQYF TGTGCCTGGAGCCTGTTGAGCGGGAGGCCAGAGACCCAGTACTTC
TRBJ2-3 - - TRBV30 CAWRRELDTQYF TGTGCCTGGAGAAGGGAGCTCGATACGCAGTATTTT
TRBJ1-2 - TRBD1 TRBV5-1 CASSPTPGTVNYGYTF TGCGCCAGCAGCCCTACCCCTGGGACAGTTAACTATGGCTACACCTTC
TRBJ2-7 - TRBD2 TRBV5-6 CASSLFTTSGRLPYEQYF TGTGCCAGCAGCTTATTCACGACTAGCGGGAGGCTACCCTACGAGCAGTACTTC
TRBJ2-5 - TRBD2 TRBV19 CASSKGLAGDQETQYF TGTGCCAGTAGTAAGGGACTAGCGGGAGATCAAGAGACCCAGTACTTC
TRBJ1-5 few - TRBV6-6 CASSYVDISNQPQHF TGTGCCAGCAGTTACGTGGACATAAGCAATCAGCCCCAGCATTTT
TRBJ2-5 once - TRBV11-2 CASSLNSGQQETQYF TGTGCCAGCAGCTTAAACTCTGGACAACAAGAGACCCAGTACTTC
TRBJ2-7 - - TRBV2 CASNRVRAVPAYEQYF TGTGCCAGCAACAGAGTCAGGGCCGTCCCCGCCTACGAGCAGTACTTC
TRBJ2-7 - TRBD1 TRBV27 CASQPGQGHFYEQYF TGTGCCAGCCAACCGGGACAGGGCCACTTCTACGAGCAGTACTTC
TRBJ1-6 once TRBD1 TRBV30 CAWSGTANSPLHF TGTGCCTGGAGCGGGACAGCTAATTCACCCCTCCACTTT
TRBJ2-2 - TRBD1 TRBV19 CASRQGGSGELFF TGTGCCAGCCGACAGGGGGGTTCGGGGGAGCTGTTTTTT
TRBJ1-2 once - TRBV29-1 CSVVGGYYGYTF TGCAGCGTTGTGGGGGGGTACTATGGCTACACCTTC
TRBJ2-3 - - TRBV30 CAWSVPSGGLSTDTQYF TGTGCCTGGAGTGTCCCCTCAGGCGGGCTTAGCACAGATACGCAGTATTTT
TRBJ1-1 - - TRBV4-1 CASSQDPGRISMNTEAFF TGCGCCAGCAGCCAAGACCCCGGCAGGATCTCAATGAACACTGAAGCTTTCTTT
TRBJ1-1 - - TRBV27 CASSLSWGGGQAFF TGTGCCAGCAGTTTGTCTTGGGGAGGTGGGCAAGCTTTCTTT
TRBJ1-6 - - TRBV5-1 CASSWEGPPNSPLHF TGCGCCAGCAGCTGGGAGGGGCCCCCGAATTCACCCCTCCACTTT
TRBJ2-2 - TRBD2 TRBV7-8 CASSLRIVTSGTNTGELFF TGTGCCAGCAGCTTAAGGATTGTAACTAGCGGAACGAACACCGGGGAGCTGTTTTTT
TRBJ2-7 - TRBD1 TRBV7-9 CASSWDRVSPMTPYEQYF TGTGCCAGCAGCTGGGACAGGGTTTCACCCATGACCCCCTACGAGCAGTACTTC
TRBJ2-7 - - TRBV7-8 CASSFFRDKSYEQYF TGTGCCAGCAGCTTTTTTCGGGACAAGTCCTACGAGCAGTACTTC
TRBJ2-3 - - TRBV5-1 CASSLVSSVSTDTQYF TGCGCCAGCAGCTTGGTCTCGTCGGTGAGCACAGATACGCAGTATTTT
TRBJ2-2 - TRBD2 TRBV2 CASSHHLGLAGVNTGELFF TGTGCCAGCAGCCACCACTTGGGACTAGCGGGAGTGAACACCGGGGAGCTGTTTTTT
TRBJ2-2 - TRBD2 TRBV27 CASSGLAANTGELFF TGTGCCAGCAGCGGACTAGCGGCGAACACCGGGGAGCTGTTTTTT
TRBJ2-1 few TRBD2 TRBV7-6 CASSLGLGTSGRNEQFF TGTGCCAGCAGCTTAGGGCTCGGGACTAGCGGGAGGAATGAGCAGTTCTTC
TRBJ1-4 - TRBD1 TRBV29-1 CSVRQGEEKLFF TGCAGCGTTAGACAGGGCGAGGAAAAACTGTTTTTT
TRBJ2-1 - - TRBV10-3 CATGSSGSNEQFF TGTGCCACCGGATCAAGCGGAAGCAATGAGCAGTTCTTC
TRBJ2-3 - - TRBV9 CASSVKAGSTDTQYF TGTGCCAGCAGCGTAAAGGCAGGGTCCACAGATACGCAGTATTTT
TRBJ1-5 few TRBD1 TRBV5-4 CASSQGTGEQPQHF TGTGCCAGCAGCCAAGGGACAGGGGAACAGCCCCAGCATTTT
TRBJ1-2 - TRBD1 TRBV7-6 CASSSWTGRWDGYTF TGTGCCAGCAGCTCGTGGACAGGGCGGTGGGATGGCTACACCTTC
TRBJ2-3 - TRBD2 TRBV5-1 CASSLGTSGSTDTQYF TGCGCCAGCAGCTTAGGGACTAGCGGGAGCACAGATACGCAGTATTTT
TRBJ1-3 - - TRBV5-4 CASSLDGGGSGNTIYF TGTGCCAGCAGCTTGGATGGGGGCGGCTCTGGAAACACCATATATTTT
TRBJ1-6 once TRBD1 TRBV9 CASSGRTGGPPLHF TGTGCCAGCAGCGGAAGGACAGGGGGTCCACCCCTCCACTTT
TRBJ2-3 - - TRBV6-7 CASSSRDKDTQYF TGTGCCAGCAGTTCGAGAGATAAGGATACGCAGTATTTT
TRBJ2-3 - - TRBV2 CASSEFSEADTQYF TGTGCCAGCAGCGAATTTAGTGAAGCAGATACGCAGTATTTT
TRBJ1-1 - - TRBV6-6 CASSSGQPNTEAFF TGTGCCAGCAGTTCGGGACAACCGAACACTGAAGCTTTCTTT
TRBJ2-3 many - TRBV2 CASKRDLGDTQYF TGTGCCAGCAAGCGAGACCTGGGAGATACGCAGTATTTT
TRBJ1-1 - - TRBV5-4 CASSLYSAGTRNTEAFF TGTGCCAGCAGCTTGTATTCTGCCGGGACACGGAACACTGAAGCTTTCTTT
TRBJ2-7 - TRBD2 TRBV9 CASSVGPTSGGARQYF TGTGCCAGCAGCGTAGGTCCGACTAGCGGGGGGGCCAGGCAGTACTTC
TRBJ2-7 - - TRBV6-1 CASSEGGDNYEQYF TGTGCCAGCAGTGAAGGAGGGGACAACTACGAGCAGTACTTC
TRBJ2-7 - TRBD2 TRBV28 CASSLGLWGGRRSEQYF TGTGCCAGCAGTTTAGGTCTGTGGGGCGGGAGAAGAAGCGAGCAGTACTTC
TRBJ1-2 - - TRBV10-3 CAISESTDYGYTF TGTGCCATCAGTGAGTCTACAGACTATGGCTACACCTTC
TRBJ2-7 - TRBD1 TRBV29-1 CSVSWTGSYEQYF TGCAGCGTATCGTGGACAGGGAGCTACGAGCAGTACTTC
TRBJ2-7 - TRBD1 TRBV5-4 CASSLQGASSYEQYF TGTGCCAGCAGCTTGCAGGGGGCTTCTTCCTACGAGCAGTACTTC
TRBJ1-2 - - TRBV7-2 CASSSHTGNYGYTF TGTGCCAGCAGCTCCCATACAGGGAACTATGGCTACACCTTC
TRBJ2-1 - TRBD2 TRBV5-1 CASSRRTSGGPINEQFF TGCGCCAGCAGCAGGAGGACTAGCGGGGGCCCAATTAATGAGCAGTTCTTC